The entry below describes one T cell receptor (beta chain). V trimming: 6 bases; J trimming: 5 bases; junction bases outside the gene matches: 12. Germline CDR1 is MDHEN and CDR2 is SYDVKM. The CDR3 is 16 amino acids. This sample was included in a study of T cell responses to AZD1222 COVID-19 vaccine. Only in-frame clones appear in the TCRdb table, and some are missing; sequencing was by immunoSEQ multiplex PCR. The profile covers around 81,000 clones, with around 90% appearing a single time and 6.5% to 9.5% taken by the ten largest. The TCR was taken from an adult who received the AZD1222 COVID-19 vaccine. Sequences were derived from peripheral blood, sampled 28 days after the second AZD1222 dose. The chain employs TRBV28 and TRBJ2-5; 10 bases are a match to TRBD2. The CDR3 sequence: CASSLSTSGEGETQYF. CDR3 DNA sequence: TGTGCCAGCAGCCTCTCCACTAGCGGGGAAGGTGAGACCCAGTACTTC.